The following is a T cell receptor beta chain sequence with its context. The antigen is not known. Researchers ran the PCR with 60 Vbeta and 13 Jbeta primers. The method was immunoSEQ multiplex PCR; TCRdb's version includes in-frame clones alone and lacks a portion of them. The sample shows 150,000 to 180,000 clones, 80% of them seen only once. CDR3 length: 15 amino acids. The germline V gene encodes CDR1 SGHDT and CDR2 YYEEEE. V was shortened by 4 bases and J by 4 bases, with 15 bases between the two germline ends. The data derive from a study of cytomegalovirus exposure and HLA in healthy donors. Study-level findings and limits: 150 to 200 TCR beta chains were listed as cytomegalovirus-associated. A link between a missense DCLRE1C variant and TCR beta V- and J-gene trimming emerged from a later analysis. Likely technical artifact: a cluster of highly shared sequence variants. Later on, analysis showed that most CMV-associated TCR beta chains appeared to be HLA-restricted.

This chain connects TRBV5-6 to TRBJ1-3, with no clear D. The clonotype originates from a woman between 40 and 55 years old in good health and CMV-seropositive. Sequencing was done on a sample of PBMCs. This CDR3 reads CASSLGPGSGNTIYF. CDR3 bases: TGTGCCAGCAGCCTTGGACCGGGATCAGGAAACACCATATATTTT.